The 11 T cell receptor beta chains presented below share a single source sample, sequenced in a study of T cell changes during pregnancy in multiple sclerosis. Clones were sequenced by immunoSEQ multiplex PCR, and TCRdb holds only the in-frame ones, with some missing. The sample has about 60,000 clones, around 92% seen once. This specimen was peripheral blood, taken in the first trimester of pregnancy. The receptor source for this set is a female donor with multiple sclerosis, enrolled in a pregnancy study.

This clone was counted a single time. This chain links TRBV14 with TRBJ1-1; 10 nucleotides line up with TRBD1. V was pared by 0 bases and J by 5 bases, with 18 bases of the junction left unmatched. This CDR3 is built from 20 residues. Per the germline V gene, CDR1 is SGHDN and CDR2 is FVKESK. CDR3 coding DNA: TGTGCCAGCAGCCAAGAATTTACCGGGACAGGGGAAGGAAGATGGACTGAAGCTTTCTTT. Translation gives CASSQEFTGTGEGRWTEAFF.

This chain connects TRBV7-3 to TRBJ2-6, with TRBD2 as a possible D gene (6 bases). Trimming took off 0 bases at V and 3 bases at J, with 15 bases between the two ends. The CDR3 totals 18 residues. In germline, CDR1 is SGHTA, CDR2 FQGTGA. In nucleotides, the CDR3 is TGTGCCAGCAGCTTAACGAGGGGAGGTTGGGGTGGGGCCAACGTCCTGACTTTC. Its protein is CASSLTRGGWGGANVLTF.

This clone was seen a few times. V and J are TRBV27 and TRBJ1-1; D unclear. Germline CDR1 is MNHEY and CDR2 is SMNVEV (reference sequence). Trimming removed 4 bases at V and 0 bases at J, with 9 bases between. This CDR3 is built from 14 residues. The CDR3: CASSSPTLNTEAFF. CDR3 coding DNA: TGTGCCAGCAGTTCTCCGACATTGAACACTGAAGCTTTCTTT.

The rearrangement uses TRBV15 and TRBJ2-5, with 12 bases lining up with TRBD2. The CDR3 is made up of 17 amino acids. Trimming took 0 bases from V and 5 from J; bases not matched to a gene: 7. Germline V gives CDR1 LNHNV, CDR2 YYDKDF (reference sequence). CDR3 coding DNA: TGTGCCACCAGCAGAGAAAGTCTAGCGGGAGGGGGGGAGACCCAGTACTTC. It is translated as CATSRESLAGGGETQYF.

The chain carries TRBV29-1 and TRBJ1-5; D gene unclear. CDR3 size: 13 residues. V was trimmed by 0 bases and J by 6 bases, leaving 9 bases between them. Germline lookup yields CDR1 SQVTM and CDR2 ANQGSEA. CDR3 sequence reads: CSVEDREGQPQHF. The CDR3 DNA follows: TGCAGCGTTGAAGATCGAGAGGGTCAGCCCCAGCATTTT.

The rearrangement links TRBV9 to TRBJ2-2, with D tentatively TRBD1 (6 bases). The germline V gene encodes CDR1 SGDLS and CDR2 YYNGEE. This CDR3 is 15 amino acids long. Trimming stripped 5 bases from V and 2 bases from J, with 13 bases between. CDR3 region: CASSSGQPNTGELFF. The CDR3 nucleotides read TGTGCCAGCAGTTCCGGACAGCCCAACACCGGGGAGCTGTTTTTT.

The rearrangement joins TRBV6-5 to TRBJ1-2; possible D gene TRBD1, 5 bases. The CDR3 loop spans 13 amino acids. The ends were cut back, 7 bases at V and 8 bases at J, with 17 bases in the middle. The germline V gene has CDR1 MNHEY and CDR2 SVGAGI. This CDR3 is CASTTSRGDGYTF. The CDR3 nucleotides are TGTGCCAGCACCACAAGTCGGGGGGACGGCTACACCTTC.

The gene calls are TRBV5-5 and TRBJ2-1, with 7 bases aligning to TRBD2. V lost 3 bases, J lost 4 bases, and 16 bases stayed unmatched. Germline loops: CDR1 SGHKS, CDR2 YYEKEE (reference sequence). The CDR3 is 18 residues long. The CDR3 sequence: CASSSLPPTSEPYNEQFF. For the CDR3, the DNA is TGTGCCAGCAGCTCCCTCCCGCCTACTAGCGAACCATACAATGAGCAGTTCTTC. The variable domain in full, with the rest retrieved from reference TRBV5-5 and TRBJ2-1, is DAGVTQSPTHLIKTRGQQVTLRCSPISGHKSVSWYQQVLGQGPQFIFQYYEKEERGRGNFPDRFSARQFPNYSSELNVNALLLGDSALYLCASSSLPPTSEPYNEQFFGPGTRLTVL.

This rearrangement joins TRBV7-2 to TRBJ2-3; 11 positions agree with TRBD2. The CDR3 spans 17 residues. Trimming at V came to 5 bases and at J to 0 bases, leaving 7 bases not matched to a gene. Germline V gene lookup returns CDR1 SGHTA and CDR2 FQGNSA. This chain's CDR3 is CASSHTRTSGSTDTQYF. The CDR3 DNA follows: TGTGCCAGCAGCCACACCCGGACTAGCGGGAGCACAGATACGCAGTATTTT.

The V call is TRBV12-5, the J call TRBJ2-1, with D maybe TRBD2 (6 bases). The CDR3 spans 15 residues. V lost 7 bases and J lost 2, with 15 bases in between. The germline V gene has CDR1 LGHNT and CDR2 FRNRAP. The DNA of the CDR3 is TGTGCTAGTGACTCGGGACTCCAAGCCTACAATGAGCAGTTCTTC. Translating gives CASDSGLQAYNEQFF.

Turning to this clone: The junction departs from the called germline gene at one end, perhaps through a read error. The CDR3: CASSSGQGWTEAFF. The DNA of the CDR3 is TGTGCCAGCAGCTCGGGACAGGGATGGACTGAAGCTTTCTTT. The gene calls are TRBV5-3 and TRBJ1-1; TRBD1 matches 9 bases. TRBV5-3 is assigned to the ORF class and has an uncertain function. The CDR3 contains 14 residues.